This T cell receptor (beta chain) is drawn from a study of post-analysis software for immune sequencing data. Study-wide points: Samples from one preparation batch, clustered by F measure, grouped strongly together. Significantly lower normalized Chao1 diversity was seen in multiple sclerosis patients than in controls. TRBV segments more frequent in patients than in controls numbered several and included TRBV5-6, TRBV5-1 and TRBV20-1.

TCR beta libraries were prepared from cDNA with unique molecular identifiers. Researchers reported 400,000 to 550,000 cDNA molecules coming from about 0.98 to 11 million T cells. TCRdb itself ran the PCR reads through MiXCR, one entry per CDR3 protein. The sample has around 180,000 distinct CDR3 sequences; about 29% are singletons. The germline V gene encodes CDR1 SQVTM and CDR2 ANQGSEA. This CDR3 comprises 14 residues. Trimming removed 0 bases from V and 10 bases from J, with 16 bases in between. In its sample, this clonotype was seen many times. Its specificity is not known. This chain links TRBV29-1 with TRBJ2-1, with D possibly matching TRBD1 (5 bases). This receptor was taken from a girl between 10 and 17 years old with multiple sclerosis. Sequencing used blood. The DNA of the CDR3 is TGCAGCGTTGAAGAAAGCCAGGGATCAGGGGAGCAGTTCTTC. Its translation is CSVEESQGSGEQFF.